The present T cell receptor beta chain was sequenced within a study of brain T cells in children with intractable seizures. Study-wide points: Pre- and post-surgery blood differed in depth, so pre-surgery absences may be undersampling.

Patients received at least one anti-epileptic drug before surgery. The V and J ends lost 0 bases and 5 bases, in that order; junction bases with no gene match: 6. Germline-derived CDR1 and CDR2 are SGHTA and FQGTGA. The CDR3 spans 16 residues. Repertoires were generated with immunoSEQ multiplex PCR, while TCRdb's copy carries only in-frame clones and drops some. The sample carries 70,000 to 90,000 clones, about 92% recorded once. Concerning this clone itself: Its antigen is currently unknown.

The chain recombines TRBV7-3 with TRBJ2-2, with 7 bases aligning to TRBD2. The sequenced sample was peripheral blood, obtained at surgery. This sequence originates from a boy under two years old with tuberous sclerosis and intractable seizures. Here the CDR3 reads CASSLTGGRGTGELFF. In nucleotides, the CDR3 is TGTGCCAGCAGCTTAACTGGCGGGAGAGGGACCGGGGAGCTGTTTTTT.